The 10 T cell receptor beta chains reported below all come from one sample, sequenced in a study of T cell responses to AZD1222 COVID-19 vaccine. Assay: immunoSEQ multiplex PCR; the TCRdb copy retains only in-frame clones and omits some. The sample consists of about 170,000 clones, roughly 92% of them appearing once. The specimen was peripheral blood, collected on day 0 of AZD1222 vaccination. These receptors all stem from an adult in good health.

This chain joins TRBV4-1 and TRBJ2-7; a weak D match, TRBD2 (5 bases). The germline V and J ends were trimmed by 4 bases and 3 bases, with 13 bases remaining between them. The CDR3 runs to 14 residues. Germline CDR1 MGHRA, CDR2 YSYEKL. The CDR3 bases are TGCGCCAGCAGCCCTTATTTCGGGGTCTACGAGCAGTACTTC. The encoded protein is CASSPYFGVYEQYF.

CDR3 DNA sequence: TGTGCCAGCAGCTCGGACCGGGACAGGGGAGAAAAACTGTTTTTT. It codes for CASSSDRDRGEKLFF. The V gene is TRBV11-1, the J gene TRBJ1-4; 10 bases fit TRBD1. The V gene end was trimmed by 4 bases and the J gene end by 8 bases; junction bases not matched to a gene: 7. The CDR3 runs 15 residues. The germline V gene encodes CDR1 SGHAT and CDR2 FQDESV (reference sequence).

The rearrangement links TRBV4-1 to TRBJ1-4; 7 nucleotides agree with TRBD1. Losses at the gene ends were 2 bases for V and 7 bases for J; bases not matched to a gene: 4. Germline V gene lookup returns CDR1 MGHRA and CDR2 YSYEKL. This CDR3 is built from 14 residues. This CDR3 reads CASSQFRGFEKLFF. The DNA of the CDR3 is TGCGCCAGCAGCCAATTCAGGGGGTTTGAAAAACTGTTTTTT.

The chain links TRBV7-9 to TRBJ2-5, with a possible D match to TRBD1 (6 bases). Germline loops: CDR1 SEHNR, CDR2 FQNEAQ (reference sequence). The V gene lost 5 bases and the J gene lost 2 bases, with 15 bases spanning the gap. There are 15 residues in the CDR3. CDR3: CASSNRDNLQETQYF. CDR3 bases: TGTGCCAGCAGCAACCGGGACAACCTTCAAGAGACCCAGTACTTC.

The gene calls are TRBV29-1 and TRBJ2-1, with 10 positions matching TRBD1. Germline values: CDR1 SQVTM, CDR2 ANQGSEA. The CDR3 has 14 residues. V gave up 6 bases and J gave up 3 bases; unmatched junction bases: 5. CDR3: CSVGGTGVYNEQFF. As DNA, the CDR3 is TGCAGCGTGGGGGGGACAGGGGTCTACAATGAGCAGTTCTTC.

This clone showed up just a few times. This sequence joins TRBV10-3 and TRBJ2-1; 11 nucleotides line up with TRBD2. J was trimmed by 7 bases and V by 6 bases; bases with no gene match: 8. This CDR3 spans 15 amino acids. Germline V CDR1 and CDR2: ENHRY, SYGVKD. CDR3: CAISSRLAGPNEQFF. DNA for the CDR3: TGTGCCATCAGCTCAAGACTAGCGGGGCCGAATGAGCAGTTCTTC.

This clone was recorded a few times. The chain's CDR3 is CATSDATGSYGYTF. CDR3 nucleotide sequence: TGTGCCACCAGTGATGCGACAGGTTCCTATGGCTACACCTTC. The chain has TRBV24-1 and TRBJ1-2, with D maybe TRBD1 (6 bases). Germline values: CDR1 KGHDR, CDR2 SFDVKD. The CDR3 is 14 residues long. With 3 bases removed from V and 4 bases from J, the gap between germline ends came to 11 bases.

The J gene is TRBJ1-6, the V gene TRBV12-3 or TRBV12-4; D is uncertain. The CDR3 is 12 residues long. V lost 6 bases and J lost 7, with 7 bases in between. CDR3 sequence (DNA): TGTGCCAGCAGCGCGAAAAATTCACCCCTCCACTTT. Translated, it gives CASSAKNSPLHF.

The chain uses TRBV5-1 and TRBJ2-7; D is ambiguous. CDR1 is SGHRS and CDR2 is YFSETQ in the germline V gene. The CDR3 is made up of 14 amino acids. Trimming pared 0 bases from V and 3 bases from J, leaving 10 bases between. This chain's CDR3 is CASSLVGSRYEQYF. In DNA, the CDR3 is TGCGCCAGCAGCTTGGTCGGTAGTCGCTACGAGCAGTACTTC.

This CDR3 is CSADPGTVYGYTF. Here the CDR3 DNA reads TGCAGCGCTGACCCCGGGACAGTGTATGGCTACACCTTC. The rearrangement uses TRBV29-1 and TRBJ1-2; 7 bases line up with TRBD1. This CDR3 has 13 residues. Germline lookup yields CDR1 SQVTM and CDR2 ANQGSEA. The junction had 10 bases not matched to a gene; V was cut back by 7 bases and J by 5 bases. The full variable domain, its missing parts supplied by reference TRBV29-1 and TRBJ1-2, is SAVISQKPSRDICQRGTSLTIQCQVDSQVTMMFWYRQQPGQSLTLIATANQGSEATYESGFVIDKFPISRPNLTFSTLTVSNMSPEDSSIYLCSADPGTVYGYTFGSGTRLTVV.